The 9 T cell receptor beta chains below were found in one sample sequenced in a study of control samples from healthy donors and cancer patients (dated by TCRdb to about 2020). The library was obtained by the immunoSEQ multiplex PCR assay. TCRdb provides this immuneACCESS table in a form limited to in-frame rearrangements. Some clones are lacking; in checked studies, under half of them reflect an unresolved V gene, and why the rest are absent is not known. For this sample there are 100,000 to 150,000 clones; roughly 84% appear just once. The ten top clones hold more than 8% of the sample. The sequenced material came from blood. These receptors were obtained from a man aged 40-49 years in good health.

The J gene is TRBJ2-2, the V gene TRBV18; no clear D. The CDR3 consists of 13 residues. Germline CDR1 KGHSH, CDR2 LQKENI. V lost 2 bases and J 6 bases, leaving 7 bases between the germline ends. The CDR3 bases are TGTGCCAGCTCACCATTAAGCCCCGGGGAGCTGTTTTTT. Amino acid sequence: CASSPLSPGELFF.

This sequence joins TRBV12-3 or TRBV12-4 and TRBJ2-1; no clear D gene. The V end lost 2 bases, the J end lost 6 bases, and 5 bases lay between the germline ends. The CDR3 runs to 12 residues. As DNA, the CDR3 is TGTGCCAGCAGTTTATTCGGCAATGAGCAGTTCTTC. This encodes CASSLFGNEQFF.

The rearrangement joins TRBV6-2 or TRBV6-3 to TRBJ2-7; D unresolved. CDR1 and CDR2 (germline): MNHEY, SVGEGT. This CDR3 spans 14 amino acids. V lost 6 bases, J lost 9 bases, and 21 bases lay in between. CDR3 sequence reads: CASSQVPARVAQYF. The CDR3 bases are TGTGCCAGCAGCCAAGTTCCCGCGCGCGTCGCGCAGTACTTC.

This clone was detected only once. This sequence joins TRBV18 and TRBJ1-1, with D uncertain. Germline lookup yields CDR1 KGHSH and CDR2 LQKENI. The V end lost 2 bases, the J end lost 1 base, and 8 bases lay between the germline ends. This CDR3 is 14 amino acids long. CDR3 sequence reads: CASSPSSGNTEAFF. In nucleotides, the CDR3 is TGTGCCAGCTCACCAAGCTCGGGGAACACTGAAGCTTTCTTT.

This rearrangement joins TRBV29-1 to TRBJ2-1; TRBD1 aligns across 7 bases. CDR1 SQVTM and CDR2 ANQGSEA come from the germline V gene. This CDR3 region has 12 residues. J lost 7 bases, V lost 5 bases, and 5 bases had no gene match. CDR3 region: CSVRTGGNEQFF. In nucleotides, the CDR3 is TGCAGCGTTAGGACAGGTGGTAATGAGCAGTTCTTC.

The DNA for the CDR3 is TGTGCCACCAGTGATGGGGGGGCTGGTGAAAAACTGTTTTTT. Amino acid sequence: CATSDGGAGEKLFF. The chain combines TRBV24-1 with TRBJ1-4; weak D call: TRBD1 (6 bases). V was clipped by 3 bases and J by 7 bases, with 11 bases between them. The length of the CDR3 is 14 residues. Germline V gene sequence: CDR1 KGHDR, CDR2 SFDVKD.

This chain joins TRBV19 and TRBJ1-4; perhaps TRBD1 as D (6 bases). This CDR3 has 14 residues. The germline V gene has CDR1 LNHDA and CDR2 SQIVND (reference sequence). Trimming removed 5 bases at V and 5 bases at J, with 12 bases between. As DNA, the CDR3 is TGTGCCAGTAGTTCCCGCAGGGGAAATGAAAAACTGTTTTTT. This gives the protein CASSSRRGNEKLFF. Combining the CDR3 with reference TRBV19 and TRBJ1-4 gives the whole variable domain DGGITQSPKYLFRKEGQNVTLSCEQNLNHDAMYWYRQDPGQGLRLIYYSQIVNDFQKGDIAEGYSVSREKKESFPLTVTSAQKNPTAFYLCASSSRRGNEKLFFGSGTQLSVL.

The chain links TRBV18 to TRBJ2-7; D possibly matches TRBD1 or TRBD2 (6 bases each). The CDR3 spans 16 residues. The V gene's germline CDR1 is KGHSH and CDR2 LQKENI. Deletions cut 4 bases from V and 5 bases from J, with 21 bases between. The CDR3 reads CASSLSVGGRFDEQYF. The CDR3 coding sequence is TGTGCCAGCTCACTCTCCGTGGGGGGCAGATTCGACGAGCAGTACTTC.

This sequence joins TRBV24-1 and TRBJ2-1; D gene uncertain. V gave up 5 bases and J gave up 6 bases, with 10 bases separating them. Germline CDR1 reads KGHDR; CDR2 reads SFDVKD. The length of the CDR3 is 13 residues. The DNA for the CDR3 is TGTGCCACCAGTGGTCCAGTCGGCAATGAGCAGTTCTTC. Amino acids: CATSGPVGNEQFF.